This T cell receptor beta chain stems from a study of blood T cell repertoires in COVID-19. The overall study: Samples of COVID-19 (acute and convalescent) were obtained from the United States, Italy and Spain. From T cells, B-cell-depleted T cells, or PBMCs came the material, which was cDNA or gDNA.

Authors' processing steps: Reference gene primer amplification gave nucleated cell count estimates. Measured with immunoSEQ multiplex PCR; TCRdb has only the in-frame clones, and not every one. V and J calls and clone size are copied from that table; D and trimming were computed from the DNA. The sample shows approximately 190,000 clones, 75% to 90% of them seen only once. Germline lookup yields CDR1 SGHRS and CDR2 YFSETQ. The J segment lost 4 bases and the V segment lost 0 bases, leaving 5 bases of the junction unmatched. The CDR3 consists of 17 residues. The TCR sequence derives from a man aged 55-75 years with acute or convalescent COVID-19. V is TRBV5-1 and J is TRBJ2-1; 12 positions match TRBD2. Sequencing was done on a sample of peripheral blood. CDR3 DNA: TGCGCCAGCAGCTTGGCGCCTAGCGGGGGGGCATACAATGAGCAGTTCTTC. Its protein is CASSLAPSGGAYNEQFF.